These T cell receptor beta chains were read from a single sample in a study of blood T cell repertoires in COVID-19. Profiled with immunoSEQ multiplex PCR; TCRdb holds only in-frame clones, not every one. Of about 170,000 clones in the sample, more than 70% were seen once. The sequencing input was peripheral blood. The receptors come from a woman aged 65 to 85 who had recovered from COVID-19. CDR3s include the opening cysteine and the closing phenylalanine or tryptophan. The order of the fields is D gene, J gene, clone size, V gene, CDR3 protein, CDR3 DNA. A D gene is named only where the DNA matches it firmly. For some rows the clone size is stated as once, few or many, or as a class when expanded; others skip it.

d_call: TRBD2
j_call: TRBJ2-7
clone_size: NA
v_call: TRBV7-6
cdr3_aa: CASSPGLAGTYEQYF
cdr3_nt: TGTGCCAGCAGCCCGGGACTAGCGGGTACCTACGAGCAGTACTTC

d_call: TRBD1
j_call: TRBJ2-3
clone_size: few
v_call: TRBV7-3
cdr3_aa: CASSRTGRATDTQYF
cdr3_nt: TGTGCCAGCAGCCGGACAGGGCGAGCCACAGATACGCAGTATTTT

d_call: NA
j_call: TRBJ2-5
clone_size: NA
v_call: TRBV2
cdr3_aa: CASSDRVGNQQETQYF
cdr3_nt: TGTGCCAGCAGTGACAGGGTCGGAAACCAACAAGAGACCCAGTACTTC

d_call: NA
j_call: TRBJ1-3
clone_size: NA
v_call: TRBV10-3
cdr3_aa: CAITPGFPGNTIYF
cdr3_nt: TGTGCCATCACCCCGGGGTTCCCTGGAAACACCATATATTTT

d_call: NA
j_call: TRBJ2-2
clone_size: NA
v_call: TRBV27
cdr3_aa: CASSLSGFRANTGELFF
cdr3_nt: TGTGCCAGCAGTTTATCCGGGTTCCGGGCGAACACCGGGGAGCTGTTTTTT

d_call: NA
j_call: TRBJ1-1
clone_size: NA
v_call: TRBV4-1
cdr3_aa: CASSQASDTEAFF
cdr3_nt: TGCGCCAGCAGCCAAGCGTCGGACACTGAAGCTTTCTTT

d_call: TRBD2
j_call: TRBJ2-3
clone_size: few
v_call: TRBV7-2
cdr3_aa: CASSLSGVGGGSTDTQYF
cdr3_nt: TGTGCCAGCAGCTTATCGGGTGTGGGCGGGGGAAGCACAGATACGCAGTATTTT

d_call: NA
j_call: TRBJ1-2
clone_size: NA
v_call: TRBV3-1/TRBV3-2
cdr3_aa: CASSQGVGANYGYTF
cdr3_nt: TGTGCCAGCAGCCAAGGGGTCGGAGCTAACTATGGCTACACCTTC

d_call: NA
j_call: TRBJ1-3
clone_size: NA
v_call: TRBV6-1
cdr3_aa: CATRTASGNTIYF
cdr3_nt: TGTGCCACCCGGACAGCCTCTGGAAACACCATATATTTT

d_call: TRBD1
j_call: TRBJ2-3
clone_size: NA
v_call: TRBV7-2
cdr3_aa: CASSLTGQSTDTQYF
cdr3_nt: TGTGCCAGCAGCCTCACGGGACAGAGCACAGATACGCAGTATTTT

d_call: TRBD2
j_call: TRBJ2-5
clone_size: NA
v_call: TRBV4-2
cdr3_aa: CASSHLQPGTSGETQYF
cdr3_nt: TGTGCCAGCAGCCACCTCCAGCCCGGGACTAGCGGGGAGACCCAGTACTTC

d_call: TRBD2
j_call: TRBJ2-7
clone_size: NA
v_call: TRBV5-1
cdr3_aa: CASSPQKPGGYEQYF
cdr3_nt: TGCGCCAGCAGCCCCCAGAAGCCGGGAGGCTACGAGCAGTACTTC

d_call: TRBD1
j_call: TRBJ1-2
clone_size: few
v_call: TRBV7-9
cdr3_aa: CASSRGQGEWGYTF
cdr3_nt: TGTGCCAGCAGCCGGGGACAGGGGGAGTGGGGCTACACCTTC

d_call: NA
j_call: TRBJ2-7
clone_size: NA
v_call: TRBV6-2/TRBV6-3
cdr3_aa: CASSYPSDLVYEQYF
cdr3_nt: TGTGCCAGCAGTTACCCCTCGGACTTGGTCTACGAGCAGTACTTC

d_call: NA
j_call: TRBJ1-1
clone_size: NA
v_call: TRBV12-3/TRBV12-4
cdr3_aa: CASSSRTEAFF
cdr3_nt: TGTGCCAGCAGTTCTAGGACTGAAGCTTTCTTT

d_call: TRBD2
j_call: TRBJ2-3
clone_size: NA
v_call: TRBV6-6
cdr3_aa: CASSLRTRSRTDTQYF
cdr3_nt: TGTGCCAGCAGTCTCCGGACTAGATCCCGCACAGATACGCAGTATTTT

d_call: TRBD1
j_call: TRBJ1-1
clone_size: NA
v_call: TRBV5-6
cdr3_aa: CASSPRQGEFTEAFF
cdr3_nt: TGTGCCAGCAGCCCCCGACAGGGGGAGTTCACTGAAGCTTTCTTT

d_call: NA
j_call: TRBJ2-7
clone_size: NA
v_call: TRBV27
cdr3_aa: CASSPGRLTYEQYF
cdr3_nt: TGTGCCAGCAGCCCCGGGAGACTAACCTACGAGCAGTACTTC

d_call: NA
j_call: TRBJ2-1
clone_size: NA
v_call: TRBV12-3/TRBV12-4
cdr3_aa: CASRLRNEQFF
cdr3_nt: TGTGCCAGCCGCCTCAGGAATGAGCAGTTCTTC

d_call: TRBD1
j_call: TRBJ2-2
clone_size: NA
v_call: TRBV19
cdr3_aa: CASTGGQGGPTGELFF
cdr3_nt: TGTGCCAGTACCGGGGGACAGGGGGGTCCCACCGGGGAGCTGTTTTTT

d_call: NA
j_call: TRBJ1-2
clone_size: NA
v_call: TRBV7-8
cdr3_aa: CASSRSEGHNYGYTF
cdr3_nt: TGTGCCAGCAGCCGATCAGAGGGACATAACTATGGCTACACCTTC

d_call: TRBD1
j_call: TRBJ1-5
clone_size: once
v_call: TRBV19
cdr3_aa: CASSGRDRGLNQPQHF
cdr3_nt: TGTGCCAGTAGTGGGAGGGACAGGGGATTAAATCAGCCCCAGCATTTT

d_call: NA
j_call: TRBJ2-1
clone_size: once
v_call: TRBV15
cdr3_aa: CATSRDRDSRKEQFF
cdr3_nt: TGTGCCACCAGCAGAGATCGGGACTCCCGTAAGGAGCAGTTCTTC

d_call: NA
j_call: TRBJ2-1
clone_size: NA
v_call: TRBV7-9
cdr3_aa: CASSPTRAGYLF
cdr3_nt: TGTGCCAGCAGCCCCACGAGGGCGGGTTACCTCTTC

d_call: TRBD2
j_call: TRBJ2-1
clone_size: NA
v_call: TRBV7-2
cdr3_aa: CASSPNPSGLYNEQFF
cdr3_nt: TGTGCCAGCAGCCCAAACCCTAGCGGCCTCTACAATGAGCAGTTCTTC

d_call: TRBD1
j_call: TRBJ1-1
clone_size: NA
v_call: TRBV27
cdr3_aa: CASILNRGNTEAFF
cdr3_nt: TGTGCCAGCATCCTAAACAGGGGGAACACTGAAGCTTTCTTT

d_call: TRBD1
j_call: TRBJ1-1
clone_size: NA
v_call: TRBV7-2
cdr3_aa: CASSLRQGSAAFF
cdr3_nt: TGTGCCAGCAGCCTTCGACAGGGGTCGGCGGCTTTCTTT

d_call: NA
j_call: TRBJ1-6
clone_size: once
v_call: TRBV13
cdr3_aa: CASSLGLGSGNSPLHF
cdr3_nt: TGTGCCAGCAGCTTAGGCCTGGGGTCAGGGAATTCACCCCTCCACTTT

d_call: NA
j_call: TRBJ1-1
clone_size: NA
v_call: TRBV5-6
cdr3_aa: CASLPGGATEAFF
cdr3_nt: TGTGCCAGCCTCCCTGGGGGGGCCACTGAAGCTTTCTTT